The 20 T cell receptor beta chains presented below share a single source sample, sequenced in a study of vaccination effects on CD4 cells after COVID-19. These receptors' antigens are unknown. Scientists isolated CD4+ T cells after an approximately ten-day culture period ended. Here immunoSEQ multiplex PCR was the method, and the copy in TCRdb shows in-frame clones only, minus some. The sample shows tens of thousands of clones, roughly 73% of them seen only once. Sequenced here: CD4+ T cells from PBMCs cultured without peptide, sampled before COVID-19 vaccination. The receptors come from a human donor who received a COVID-19 vaccine.

This chain connects TRBV5-1 to TRBJ2-7, with no clear D. The germline V gene encodes CDR1 SGHRS and CDR2 YFSETQ. Trimming removed 3 bases at V and 0 bases at J, with 7 bases between. CDR3 length equals 13 residues. The CDR3, as DNA: TGCGCCAGCAGCTCGCCGAGCTCCTACGAGCAGTACTTC. It is translated as CASSSPSSYEQYF.

This chain connects TRBV19 to TRBJ2-7, with TRBD1 matching over 9 bases. This CDR3 region has 15 residues. V lost 4 bases and J lost 2; bases outside the gene matches: 6. CDR1 is LNHDA and CDR2 is SQIVND in the germline V gene (reference sequence). The CDR3 loop reads CASSSAGQGTYEQYF. CDR3 bases: TGTGCCAGTAGTAGCGCGGGACAGGGCACCTACGAGCAGTACTTC.

The rearrangement joins TRBV6-6 to TRBJ1-2, with D possibly matching TRBD1 (6 bases). V lost 6 bases and J lost 8, with 16 bases in between. This CDR3 is 13 amino acids long. The germline V gene has CDR1 MNHNY and CDR2 SVGAGI (reference sequence). CDR3 residues: CASRLGAPGGYTF. CDR3 DNA: TGTGCCAGCAGGCTGGGGGCTCCGGGGGGCTACACCTTC.

The chain combines TRBV5-4 with TRBJ1-6; 7 bases match TRBD1. Germline values: CDR1 SGHNT, CDR2 YYREEE (reference sequence). V shed 3 bases and J 4 bases; nucleotides not matched to a gene: 1. The CDR3 totals 14 residues. The CDR3 DNA follows: TGTGCCAGCAGCTCGGGACAGTATAATTCACCCCTCCACTTT. It specifies CASSSGQYNSPLHF.

The CDR3 here is CASSLDAGTFSGNTIYF. DNA of the CDR3: TGTGCCAGCAGCTTGGACGCCGGGACATTCTCCGGAAACACCATATATTTT. This sequence joins TRBV5-6 and TRBJ1-3; D perhaps matches TRBD1 (6 bases). Trimming pared 0 bases from V and 4 bases from J, leaving 17 bases between. From germline, CDR1 is SGHDT and CDR2 YYEEEE. This CDR3 region has 17 residues.

The genes are TRBV6-2 or TRBV6-3 and TRBJ2-6; D is ambiguous. V was pared by 4 bases and J by 3 bases, with 10 bases between. Germline V lookup: CDR1 MNHEY, CDR2 SVGEGT. The CDR3 is 15 residues long. The CDR3 bases are TGTGCCAGCAGTTCCCGGCCCGGTGGGGCCAACGTCCTGACTTTC. This gives the protein CASSSRPGGANVLTF.

This chain joins TRBV7-9 and TRBJ2-3; 10 bases are a match to TRBD2. The germline V gene has CDR1 SEHNR and CDR2 FQNEAQ (reference sequence). V lost 0 bases, J lost 0 bases, and 6 bases stayed unmatched. There are 18 residues in the CDR3. As DNA, the CDR3 is TGTGCCAGCAGCTTAGCGCGGCTAGCGGGGGCTAGCACAGATACGCAGTATTTT. Protein product: CASSLARLAGASTDTQYF.

This clone was picked up a small number of times. The chain couples TRBV5-5 to TRBJ1-5; 8 bases align to TRBD1. The germline V gene encodes CDR1 SGHKS and CDR2 YYEKEE (reference sequence). V trimming: 0 bases; J trimming: 5 bases; junction bases outside the gene matches: 7. The CDR3 sequence is 16 residues long. CDR3 sequence: CASSLVSGGDHQPQHF. CDR3 DNA: TGTGCCAGCAGCTTGGTCTCAGGGGGCGACCATCAGCCCCAGCATTTT.

This chain connects TRBV7-9 to TRBJ1-1; no definite D call. CDR1 SEHNR and CDR2 FQNEAQ come from the germline V gene (reference sequence). V lost 5 bases and J lost 8, with 12 bases in between. The CDR3 sequence is 12 residues long. The CDR3 reads CASSRFDREAFF. The DNA for the CDR3 is TGTGCCAGCAGCCGTTTTGATCGGGAAGCTTTCTTT.

In nucleotides, the CDR3 is TGCGCCAGCAGCCCAGACGAGCCCTGGGGGGACGAGCAGTACTTC. Translating gives CASSPDEPWGDEQYF. The chain employs TRBV5-1 and TRBJ2-7, with TRBD2 as a possible D gene (6 bases). Trimming pared 4 bases from V and 5 bases from J, leaving 19 bases between. Germline CDR1 reads SGHRS; CDR2 reads YFSETQ. This CDR3 has 15 residues.

V is TRBV2 and J is TRBJ2-7, with 7 bases that match TRBD2. V lost 6 bases to trimming and J lost 0 bases; unmatched junction nucleotides: 8. The V gene's germline CDR1 is SNHLY and CDR2 FYNNEI. The CDR3 loop spans 15 amino acids. In DNA, the CDR3 is TGTGCCAGCAGCTCCCAATGGGGGGGCTCCTACGAGCAGTACTTC. Its protein is CASSSQWGGSYEQYF. The full variable domain, rest sourced from reference TRBV2 and TRBJ2-7, is EPEVTQTPSHQVTQMGQEVILRCVPISNHLYFYWYRQILGQKVEFLVSFYNNEISEKSEIFDDQFSVERPDGSNFTLKIRSTKLEDSAMYFCASSSQWGGSYEQYFGPGTRLTVT.

This clone has just a few counts. This chain joins TRBV10-3 and TRBJ2-7; D gene uncertain. Germline V lookup: CDR1 ENHRY, CDR2 SYGVKD. Trimming shortened V by 4 bases and J by 5 bases, and 6 bases separated the two germline ends. The CDR3 has 11 amino acids. In DNA, the CDR3 is TGTGCCATCAGTGGTGGCGACGAGCAGTACTTC. This encodes CAISGGDEQYF.

The chain carries TRBV2 and TRBJ1-5; TRBD1 aligns across 7 bases. CDR1 and CDR2 from the germline V gene are SNHLY and FYNNEI. Germline trimming cut 7 bases from V and 3 bases from J; bases unmatched to any gene: 6. The CDR3 has 14 residues. The CDR3 loop reads CASNEGQTNQPQHF. Written as DNA, the CDR3 is TGTGCCAGCAACGAGGGACAGACCAATCAGCCCCAGCATTTT. The full variable domain, completed using reference TRBV2 and TRBJ1-5, is EPEVTQTPSHQVTQMGQEVILRCVPISNHLYFYWYRQILGQKVEFLVSFYNNEISEKSEIFDDQFSVERPDGSNFTLKIRSTKLEDSAMYFCASNEGQTNQPQHFGDGTRLSIL.

The rearrangement links TRBV12-3 or TRBV12-4 to TRBJ1-2; D is ambiguous. The V end was cut by 6 bases, the J end by 4 bases, with 9 bases between. This CDR3 has 12 amino acids. CDR3 sequence: CASSPGFYGYTF. Written as DNA, the CDR3 is TGTGCCAGCAGCCCAGGTTTCTATGGCTACACCTTC.

This clone was picked up a small number of times. This chain connects TRBV6-5 to TRBJ1-1; D unclear. The CDR3 is 11 residues long. Germline values: CDR1 MNHEY, CDR2 SVGAGI. Between the trimmed V and J ends, which lost 0 bases and 12 bases, there was a span of 8 bases. CDR3 in amino acids: CASSYSRETFF. CDR3 bases: TGTGCCAGCAGTTACTCGAGGGAGACTTTCTTT.

This clone has only a few counts. The V and J genes are TRBV28 and TRBJ1-2; 8 bases map to TRBD1. In germline, CDR1 is MDHEN, CDR2 SYDVKM. The ends lost 9 bases at V and 2 bases at J; junction bases unmatched: 5. This CDR3 spans 13 amino acids. CDR3 residues: CASDRGRNYGYTF. The CDR3, as DNA: TGTGCCAGTGACAGGGGAAGGAACTATGGCTACACCTTC.

Here the CDR3 DNA reads TGCGCCAGCAAATCGACCAAGCATGGGAATAATTCACCCCTCCACTTT. Protein sequence: CASKSTKHGNNSPLHF. The V call is TRBV5-1, the J call TRBJ1-6; D gene unclear. V was cut by 6 bases and J by 5 bases, with 18 bases left in between. The germline CDR1 and CDR2 sequences are SGHRS and YFSETQ. The CDR3 contains 16 residues.

The chain carries TRBV18 and TRBJ2-5; the D gene is possibly TRBD2 (6 bases). CDR1 is KGHSH and CDR2 is LQKENI in the germline V gene. This CDR3 has 17 residues. Trimming left V 2 bases short and J 0 bases short, with 16 bases between. The CDR3 bases are TGTGCCAGCTCACCAATTTTGGCGGGGACGTACCAAGAGACCCAGTACTTC. Residues: CASSPILAGTYQETQYF.

The chain carries TRBV2 and TRBJ1-3; 7 bases agree with TRBD1. The CDR3 sequence is 13 residues long. Per the germline V gene, CDR1 is SNHLY and CDR2 is FYNNEI. Germline trimming cut 9 bases from V and 2 bases from J; bases unmatched to any gene: 4. CDR3 bases: TGTGCCAGTCAGGGGGAAGCTGGAAACACCATATATTTT. It translates to CASQGEAGNTIYF.

The chain joins TRBV13 to TRBJ2-5, with 12 bases lining up with TRBD2. V lost 0 bases to trimming and J lost 5 bases; unmatched junction nucleotides: 7. CDR1 and CDR2 from the germline V gene are PRHDT and FYEKMQ (reference sequence). The CDR3 has 17 amino acids. CDR3 nucleotide sequence: TGTGCCAGCAGCTTAGGCCTAGCGGGGGGGCCCGCCGAGACCCAGTACTTC. Translating gives CASSLGLAGGPAETQYF. The full variable domain, rest sourced from reference TRBV13 and TRBJ2-5, is AAGVIQSPRHLIKEKRETATLKCYPIPRHDTVYWYQQGPGQDPQFLISFYEKMQSDKGSIPDRFSAQQFSDYHSELNMSSLELGDSALYFCASSLGLAGGPAETQYFGPGTRLLVL.